These 2 T cell receptor beta chains were all obtained from the same sample, sequenced in a study of blood T cells in healthy people across ages. A second PCR, run for roughly 7 to 12 cycles, used a sample-barcoded 5' primer plus a J-beta primer mix. TCRdb processed the 5' RACE reads anew with MiXCR; each CDR3 protein has one entry. The sample contains about 1.4 million distinct CDR3 sequences, almost 60% of which appear only once. Specimen: blood. These receptors originate from a man between 18 and 35 years old in good health.

The chain carries TRBV2 and TRBJ2-5; D assignment may be TRBD1 or TRBD2 (5 bases each). With the DNA end fitting TRBJ2-4 better, the J assignment may be wrong. The CDR3 spans 13 residues. Germline CDR1 reads SNHLY; CDR2 reads FYNNEI. The CDR3 DNA reads TGTGCCAGCATTGGGGGAGCCAAAAACATTCAGTACTTC. It translates to CASIGGAKNIQYF.

This chain connects TRBV2 to TRBJ2-4; TRBD1 agrees at 9 bases. The last part of the DNA fits TRBJ2-7 better; the J call may be wrong. Germline V gene sequence: CDR1 SNHLY, CDR2 FYNNEI. This CDR3 is 14 amino acids long. The CDR3 bases are TGTGCCAGCAGTGAAGGGGACAGGGCCTACGAGCAGTACTTC. This encodes CASSEGDRAYEQYF.